This passage covers 10 T cell receptor beta chains from one sample sequenced in a study of cytomegalovirus exposure and HLA in healthy donors. PCR amplification relied on 60 Vbeta primers (plus 13 Jbeta primers). TCRdb keeps only in-frame clones here, not all; method: immunoSEQ multiplex PCR. The table lists about 93,000 clones, about 78% of them singletons. The sequencing input was PBMCs. The source of these receptors is a woman aged 40 to 50 in good health and CMV-seronegative.

The chain has TRBV9 and TRBJ2-1; TRBD1 matches 7 bases. CDR1 is SGDLS and CDR2 is YYNGEE in the germline V gene. The CDR3 extends over 16 amino acids. Unmatched junction bases numbered 6, after V lost 0 bases and J lost 3 bases. The CDR3 loop is CASSVASAGGYNEQFF. As DNA, the CDR3 is TGTGCCAGCAGCGTAGCTTCTGCAGGGGGCTACAATGAGCAGTTCTTC. The full variable domain, rest sourced from reference TRBV9 and TRBJ2-1, is DSGVTQTPKHLITATGQRVTLRCSPRSGDLSVYWYQQSLDQGLQFLIQYYNGEERAKGNILERFSAQQFPDLHSELNLSSLELGDSALYFCASSVASAGGYNEQFFGPGTRLTVL.

The chain employs TRBV19 and TRBJ2-2; 7 nucleotides match TRBD1. V lost 6 bases, J lost 2 bases, and 6 bases stayed unmatched. Germline assignment: CDR1 LNHDA and CDR2 SQIVND (reference sequence). CDR3 length equals 15 residues. The CDR3 DNA is TGTGCCAGTAGCAAGACAGGGATAAACACCGGGGAGCTGTTTTTT. Translating it yields CASSKTGINTGELFF.

V usage is TRBV19 and J usage is TRBJ2-1; 10 nucleotides line up with TRBD2. Trimming removed 5 bases from V and 9 bases from J; junction bases left unmatched: 7. This CDR3 has 14 residues. Germline V gene data show CDR1 as LNHDA and CDR2 as SQIVND (reference sequence). This chain's CDR3 is CASSSSGSGFEQFF. The CDR3 coding sequence is TGTGCCAGTAGTTCTAGCGGGAGCGGCTTTGAGCAGTTCTTC.

V gene TRBV6-5 combines with J gene TRBJ1-2; 11 bases agree with TRBD1. V lost 5 bases to trimming and J lost 12 bases; unmatched junction nucleotides: 11. The CDR3 is 14 amino acids. The V gene's germline CDR1 is MNHEY and CDR2 SVGAGI. CDR3 sequence: CASSPGQGAKVNTF. In nucleotides, the CDR3 is TGTGCCAGCAGTCCCGGACAGGGGGCAAAAGTAAACACCTTC.

This clone has more than one count but fewer than ten. The chain recombines TRBV6-5 with TRBJ1-1, with a possible D match to TRBD1 (6 bases). Germline assignment: CDR1 MNHEY and CDR2 SVGAGI. V was cut by 2 bases and J by 6 bases, with 7 bases left in between. This CDR3 has 12 residues. CDR3 region: CASSYTGSEAFF. Written as DNA, the CDR3 is TGTGCCAGCAGTTACACAGGGTCTGAAGCTTTCTTT.

The rearrangement joins TRBV5-1 to TRBJ1-4; D gene uncertain. Trimming shortened V by 0 bases and J by 14 bases, and 17 bases separated the two germline ends. CDR3 length: 14 amino acids. The germline CDR1 and CDR2 sequences are SGHRS and YFSETQ. The CDR3 spells CASSLDRRSNGLFF. CDR3 DNA: TGCGCCAGCAGCTTGGATCGCCGCAGTAATGGTCTGTTTTTT.

The chain combines TRBV28 with TRBJ1-2, with TRBD1 identical over 7 bases. CDR1 MDHEN and CDR2 SYDVKM come from the germline V gene. The CDR3 contains 16 residues. V trimming: 1 base; J trimming: 3 bases; junction bases outside the gene matches: 8. In DNA, the CDR3 is TGTGCCAGCAGTTTATTGAGGGGGCTCGGGGACTATGGCTACACCTTC. It yields the protein CASSLLRGLGDYGYTF.

The chain uses TRBV13 and TRBJ2-1, with a weak D call TRBD2 (5 bases). Trimming pared 3 bases from V and 0 bases from J, leaving 9 bases between. The germline CDR1 and CDR2 sequences are PRHDT and FYEKMQ (reference sequence). This CDR3 has 15 residues. The CDR3 DNA follows: TGTGCCAGCAGCTTGGACTCAAACTCCTACAATGAGCAGTTCTTC. This encodes CASSLDSNSYNEQFF.

The chain couples TRBV5-4 to TRBJ1-6, with D possibly TRBD1 on 6 matching bases. Looked up from germline, CDR1 is SGHNT and CDR2 is YYREEE (reference sequence). The CDR3 consists of 15 residues. Trimming left V 4 bases short and J 5 bases short, with 13 bases between. DNA for the CDR3: TGTGCCAGCAGCGCCCCGGCAGGGGATAATTCACCCCTCCACTTT. This codes for CASSAPAGDNSPLHF. The full variable domain, with the rest looked up from reference TRBV5-4 and TRBJ1-6, is ETGVTQSPTHLIKTRGQQVTLRCSSQSGHNTVSWYQQALGQGPQFIFQYYREEENGRGNFPPRFSGLQFPNYSSELNVNALELDDSALYLCASSAPAGDNSPLHFGNGTRLTVT.

This clone has only one observation. The V and J genes are TRBV30 and TRBJ2-1, with unresolved D. CDR1 is GTSNPN, CDR2 SVGIG, per germline (reference sequence). V lost 0 bases and J 9 bases, leaving 6 bases between the germline ends. The CDR3 length is 11 residues. CDR3 protein: CAWSVVVEQFF. The CDR3 DNA follows: TGTGCCTGGAGTGTAGTAGTTGAGCAGTTCTTC.